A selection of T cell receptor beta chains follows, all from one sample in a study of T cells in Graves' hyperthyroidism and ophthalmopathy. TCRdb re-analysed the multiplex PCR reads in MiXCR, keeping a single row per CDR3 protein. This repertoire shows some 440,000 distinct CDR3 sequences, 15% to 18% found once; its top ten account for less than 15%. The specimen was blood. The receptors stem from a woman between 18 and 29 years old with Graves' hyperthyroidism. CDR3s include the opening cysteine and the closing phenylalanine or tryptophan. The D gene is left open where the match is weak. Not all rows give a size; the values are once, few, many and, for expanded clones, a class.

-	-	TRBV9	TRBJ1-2	CASSHERDGYTF	TGTGCCAGCAGCCATGAGAGGGACGGCTACACCTTC
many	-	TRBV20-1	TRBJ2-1	CSARDRRSPPSSYNEQFF	TGCAGTGCTAGAGATAGACGATCTCCCCCGTCGTCCTACAATGAGCAGTTCTTC
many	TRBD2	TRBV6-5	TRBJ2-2	CASSYLGLADNTGELFF	TGTGCCAGCAGTTACTTGGGACTAGCGGATAACACCGGGGAGCTGTTTTTT
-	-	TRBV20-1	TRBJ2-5	CSASQEQETQYF	TGCAGTGCTAGTCAGGAACAAGAGACCCAGTACTTC
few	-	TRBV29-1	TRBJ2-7	CSVEDRDGQGEQYF	TGCAGCGTTGAAGATCGGGACGGGCAGGGCGAGCAGTACTTC
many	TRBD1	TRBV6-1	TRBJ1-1	CASRTGWTGNTEAFF	TGTGCCAGCAGAACCGGTTGGACAGGGAACACTGAAGCTTTCTTT
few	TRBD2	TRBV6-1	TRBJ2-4	CAIGGANENIQYF	TGTGCCATCGGGGGGGCCAACGAAAACATTCAGTACTTC
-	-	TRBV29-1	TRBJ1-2	CSVESGVGYTF	TGCAGCGTTGAATCCGGGGTCGGCTACACCTTC
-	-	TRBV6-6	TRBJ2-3	CASSYSTPGDADTQYF	TGTGCCAGCAGTTACTCGACACCAGGGGACGCAGATACGCAGTATTTT
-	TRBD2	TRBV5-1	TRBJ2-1	CASSLGTGGPMNEQFF	TGCGCCAGCAGCTTGGGTACGGGAGGGCCGATGAATGAGCAGTTCTTC
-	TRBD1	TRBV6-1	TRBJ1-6	CASSSGTGVTPLHF	TGTGCCAGCAGCTCCGGGACAGGGGTGACACCCCTCCACTTT
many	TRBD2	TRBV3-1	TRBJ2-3	CASSPLGLAGDDTQYF	TGTGCCAGCAGCCCTTTAGGACTAGCGGGAGATGATACGCAGTATTTT
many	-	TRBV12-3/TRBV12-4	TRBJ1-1	CASSVGAEAFF	TGTGCCAGCAGCGTTGGCGCTGAAGCTTTCTTT
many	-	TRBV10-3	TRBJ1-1	CAISEGGGNTEAFF	TGTGCCATCAGTGAGGGCGGGGGTAACACTGAAGCTTTCTTT
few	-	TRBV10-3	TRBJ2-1	CAISDPRRGGLHNEQFF	TGTGCCATCAGTGACCCTCGAAGGGGGGGCCTACACAATGAGCAGTTCTTC
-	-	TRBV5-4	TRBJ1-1	CASSSPEKVAFF	TGTGCCAGCAGCTCTCCTGAGAAGGTTGCTTTCTTT
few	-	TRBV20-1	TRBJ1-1	CSAPVGAEAFF	TGCAGTGCTCCCGTGGGGGCTGAAGCTTTCTTT
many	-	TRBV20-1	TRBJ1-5	CSAKGETDNQPQHF	TGCAGTGCTAAAGGTGAGACAGACAATCAGCCCCAGCATTTT
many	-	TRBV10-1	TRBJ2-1	CASRGLHNEQFF	TGCGCCAGCAGGGGTCTGCACAATGAGCAGTTCTTC
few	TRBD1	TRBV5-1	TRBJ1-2	CASSGSAGGDYGYTF	TGCGCCAGCAGCGGATCGGCAGGGGGCGACTATGGCTACACCTTC
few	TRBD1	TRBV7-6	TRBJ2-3	CASRHTGGGPGTDTQYF	TGTGCCAGCAGACACACAGGGGGAGGTCCTGGCACAGATACGCAGTATTTT